One TCR beta chain is described in this entry. Antigen specificity is unknown. Generated by immunoSEQ multiplex PCR, the TCRdb table keeps only in-frame clones and is missing some. The sample includes 100,000 to 150,000 clones, about 89% of them seen just once. This CDR3 region has 13 residues. With 6 bases removed from V and 8 bases from J, the gap between germline ends came to 16 bases. The V gene's germline CDR1 is MNHEY and CDR2 SVGAGI. The sample originates from a study of T cell responses to AZD1222 COVID-19 vaccine. Whole-study results and caveats: Donors, mostly white British, included more females; clonal diversity was possibly underestimated.

This clonotype was sampled from an adult in good health. Sample: peripheral blood, taken on day 0 of MenACWY control vaccination. The rearrangement uses TRBV6-5 and TRBJ1-1; D gene ambiguous. Here the CDR3 DNA reads TGTGCCAGCAGCGGCCGCGGGAATAGGGAAGCTTTCTTT. It translates to CASSGRGNREAFF.